One TCR beta chain is described in this entry. Its antigen is undetermined. Nominal health characterized the donors when sampled, though unrecorded immune exposures were likely. This entry comes from a study of cytomegalovirus exposure and HLA in healthy donors. Overall study results and limits: Diagnosis of cytomegalovirus status made by the classifier reportedly showed high specificity and sensitivity. HLA allele associations emerged for some 16,000 TCR beta sequences in a later analysis, at 0.05 false discovery rate. Among immune exposure information, only CMV serostatus was available.

The primer mix had 60 Vbeta and 13 Jbeta primers. TCRdb's table, derived via immunoSEQ multiplex PCR, lists solely in-frame clones and lacks some. The table has fewer than 120,000 clones, 65% to 85% seen once. The clonotype was recovered from a man under 40 in good health and CMV-seropositive. Material: PBMCs.

The CDR3 sequence: CASSSQSGTEAFF. The CDR3 region has the DNA TGTGCCAGCAGTTCCCAATCAGGCACTGAAGCTTTCTTT. J is TRBJ1-1 and V is TRBV27, with D uncertain. The CDR3 loop spans 13 amino acids. Germline assignment: CDR1 MNHEY and CDR2 SMNVEV (reference sequence). The V end lost 4 bases, the J end lost 4 bases, and 10 bases lay between the germline ends.